The clone carrying this TCR beta chain was counted many times. Germline CDR1 is ENHRY and CDR2 is SYGVKD. The V and J ends lost 6 bases and 0 bases respectively, with 10 bases between them. The CDR3 consists of 14 residues. The data were obtained in a study of blood T cells in healthy people across ages. Through a sample-barcoded 5' primer and a J-beta primer mix, a second PCR was run for roughly 6 to 11 cycles. A template-switch adaptor that had 12 random nucleotides put a tag on each cDNA molecule. Per sample, CDR3-containing paired-end reads numbered at least 2.5 million. TCRdb used MiXCR to reprocess the 5' RACE reads, holding one entry per CDR3 protein. The sample holds fewer than 900,000 distinct CDR3 sequences; about 34% are singletons and the top ten take 13%.

The material sequenced was blood. The chain carries TRBV10-3 and TRBJ2-3, with D uncertain. This receptor was taken from a man in his late teens or twenties in good health. CDR3: CAISATLSTDTQYF. The CDR3 DNA reads as TGTGCCATCAGCGCGACCCTGAGCACAGATACGCAGTATTTT.